The clone carrying this TCR beta chain was observed a handful of times. V lost 3 bases, J lost 4 bases, and 5 bases stayed unmatched. There are 14 residues in the CDR3. Germline-derived CDR1 and CDR2 are MGHRA and YSYEKL. The data were taken from a study of blood T cells in healthy people across ages. A J-beta primer mix and a sample-barcoded 5' primer were used in a second PCR of about 7 to 12 cycles. Individual samples furnished no less than 3 million CDR3-containing paired-end reads apiece. TCRdb re-called the 5' RACE reads with MiXCR, one entry per CDR3 protein. Among approximately 2,000,000 distinct CDR3 sequences, about two fifths were seen once, and the ten largest hold 20% to 25%. Collection of roughly 9.6 milliliters of peripheral blood was performed for each donor.

This sequence joins TRBV4-1 and TRBJ2-7, with 8 nucleotides matching TRBD1. Sequences were obtained from blood. The receptor comes from a human donor in good health. CDR3 residues: CASSQQDRDYEQYF. In DNA, the CDR3 is TGCGCCAGCAGCCAGCAGGACAGGGATTACGAGCAGTACTTC.